These 15 T cell receptor beta chains originate from one sample sequenced in a study of blood T cell repertoires in COVID-19. The table came from immunoSEQ multiplex PCR; TCRdb's copy has only in-frame clones and leaves some out. In the table there are approximately 240,000 clones, about 80% of which are singletons. Sequences were obtained from peripheral blood. The receptor source for this set is a woman of 80 years or more with active or convalescent COVID-19.

The chain combines TRBV27 with TRBJ1-2, with D uncertain. The CDR3 runs 17 residues. Germline V CDR1 and CDR2: MNHEY, SMNVEV (reference sequence). V was pared by 2 bases and J by 0 bases, with 16 bases between. Here the CDR3 reads CASSLKRAVKANYGYTF. The DNA for the CDR3 is TGTGCCAGCAGTTTAAAGAGAGCGGTAAAGGCTAACTATGGCTACACCTTC.

The chain couples TRBV11-3 to TRBJ2-6; 7 bases are shared with TRBD1. J gave up 1 base and V 5 bases, and 8 bases lay outside the gene matches. This CDR3 contains 17 residues. Germline assignment: CDR1 SGHNT and CDR2 YENEEA. The CDR3 sequence is CASSRDRLGSGANVLTF. In DNA, the CDR3 is TGTGCCAGCAGCAGGGACAGACTCGGGTCTGGGGCCAACGTCCTGACTTTC.

A single count supports this clone. This rearrangement joins TRBV2 to TRBJ1-6, with D possibly TRBD1 on 6 matching bases. CDR3 length: 14 amino acids. The V end lost 6 bases, the J end lost 9 bases, and 15 bases lay between the germline ends. Germline values: CDR1 SNHLY, CDR2 FYNNEI. CDR3 sequence: CASSVQGLGSPLHF. The CDR3 DNA is TGTGCCAGCAGCGTACAGGGTTTAGGTTCACCCCTCCACTTT.

This clone was detected only a few times. The chain couples TRBV27 to TRBJ2-2, with D perhaps TRBD2 (5 bases). Looked up from germline, CDR1 is MNHEY and CDR2 is SMNVEV (reference sequence). This CDR3 comprises 13 residues. Trimming pared 7 bases from V and 13 bases from J, leaving 19 bases between. For the CDR3, the DNA is TGTGCCAGCAAACTTCATCGAGTAGGGAGGCTGTTTTTT. It yields the protein CASKLHRVGRLFF.

J is TRBJ1-3 and V is TRBV5-5, with TRBD1 matching over 7 bases. V gave up 1 base and J gave up 0 bases; unmatched junction bases: 4. CDR1 and CDR2 (germline): SGHKS, YYEKEE (reference sequence). This CDR3 has 16 amino acids. The CDR3 spells CASSLLGTASGNTIYF. The CDR3 DNA follows: TGTGCCAGCAGCTTGCTTGGGACAGCCTCTGGAAACACCATATATTTT.

To note about this clone: Different DNA sequences within this sample yield the same CDR3. This chain connects TRBV19 to TRBJ1-5; 8 nucleotides match TRBD1. The CDR3 loop spans 14 amino acids. CDR1 and CDR2 from the germline V gene are LNHDA and SQIVND (reference sequence). The ends lost 4 bases at V and 4 bases at J; junction bases unmatched: 3. The CDR3 reads CASSKGQGNQPQHF. CDR3 DNA sequence: TGTGCCAGTAGTAAAGGACAGGGAAATCAGCCCCAGCATTTT.

V gene TRBV15 combines with J gene TRBJ1-1; perhaps TRBD1 as D (6 bases). V shed 3 bases and J shed 12 bases, with 17 bases lying between them. The CDR3 runs to 13 residues. Looked up from germline, CDR1 is LNHNV and CDR2 is YYDKDF (reference sequence). The chain's CDR3 is CATSRDLTGLTFF. The DNA of the CDR3 is TGTGCCACCAGCAGGGATTTAACAGGGTTGACTTTCTTT.

This clone showed up just a few times. This chain uses TRBV7-9 with TRBJ1-1; D not certain. The CDR3 totals 14 residues. The germline V gene has CDR1 SEHNR and CDR2 FQNEAQ (reference sequence). V lost 1 base and J 1 base, leaving 7 bases between the germline ends. The CDR3 coding sequence is TGTGCCAGCAGCTTAGGGTACAGGAACACTGAAGCTTTCTTT. Translation: CASSLGYRNTEAFF.

This clone was observed a few times. The chain uses TRBV5-8 and TRBJ1-5; 10 nucleotides align to TRBD1. V was pared by 3 bases and J by 3 bases, with 3 bases of the junction left unmatched. This CDR3 spans 15 amino acids. The V gene's germline CDR1 is SGHTS and CDR2 YDEGEE. The CDR3 loop is CASSSGQGNNQPQHF. The CDR3, as DNA: TGTGCCAGCAGCTCGGGACAGGGGAACAATCAGCCCCAGCATTTT.

J is TRBJ2-2 and V is TRBV28; D might be TRBD2 (6 bases). Germline CDR1 and CDR2: MDHEN and SYDVKM. This CDR3 spans 15 amino acids. Trimming stripped 5 bases from V and 8 bases from J, with 18 bases between. The CDR3 reads CASSRRESFSGELFF. In nucleotides, the CDR3 is TGTGCCAGCAGTCGGAGGGAAAGTTTTAGTGGGGAGCTGTTTTTT.

The rearrangement joins TRBV18 to TRBJ1-5; 7 nucleotides match TRBD1. The CDR3 has 16 amino acids. CDR1 and CDR2 (germline): KGHSH, LQKENI. J was trimmed by 7 bases and V by 3 bases; bases with no gene match: 12. In DNA form, the CDR3 reads TGTGCCAGCTCACCCGGGACAGCCTCTTATGGACAGCCCCAGCATTTT. It encodes CASSPGTASYGQPQHF.

The CDR3 sequence is CASSRGRGHYEQYF. The CDR3 DNA is TGTGCCAGCAGTCGCGGGAGGGGGCACTACGAGCAGTACTTC. The V gene is TRBV14, the J gene TRBJ2-7, with 9 bases that match TRBD2. J lost 3 bases, V lost 6 bases, and 6 bases had no gene match. The CDR3 is 14 residues long. Per germline, CDR1 SGHDN and CDR2 FVKESK.

The rearrangement links TRBV28 to TRBJ1-2; D ambiguous. The germline CDR1 and CDR2 sequences are MDHEN and SYDVKM. Trimming removed 3 bases from V and 4 bases from J, with 12 bases in between. The CDR3 runs to 14 residues. CDR3 sequence (DNA): TGTGCCAGCAGTTTGACTTCCAGCAGCTATGGCTACACCTTC. Residues: CASSLTSSSYGYTF.

The rearrangement uses TRBV6-1 and TRBJ1-2; D perhaps matches TRBD1 (6 bases). The CDR3 length is 14 residues. Trimming removed 1 base from V and 8 bases from J, with 14 bases in between. Germline CDR1 is MNHNS and CDR2 is SASEGT. The CDR3 DNA reads TGTGCCAGCAGTGAAGGACAGGTGGCGCGGGGCTACACCTTC. This translates into CASSEGQVARGYTF.

This chain connects TRBV2 to TRBJ2-7; D gene ambiguous. There are 15 residues in the CDR3. Trimming pared 6 bases from V and 2 bases from J, leaving 17 bases between. Germline V CDR1 and CDR2: SNHLY, FYNNEI. Here the CDR3 reads CASSMAANPPYEQYF. CDR3 in DNA: TGTGCCAGCAGCATGGCGGCAAACCCCCCCTACGAGCAGTACTTC. Full variable domain (remainder filled in from reference TRBV2 and TRBJ2-7): EPEVTQTPSHQVTQMGQEVILRCVPISNHLYFYWYRQILGQKVEFLVSFYNNEISEKSEIFDDQFSVERPDGSNFTLKIRSTKLEDSAMYFCASSMAANPPYEQYFGPGTRLTVT.